This TCR beta chain was sequenced in a study of T-cell reconstitution after alpha-beta-depleted transplantation in children. Notes on the study in general: The authors attributed T-cell counts and diversity one year after transplant mostly to newly produced T cells. Expanded graft clones numbering several hundred reportedly gave rise to alpha-beta T cells about two months after transplant. Surviving recipient T cells and intrathymic progenitors accounted for some patients' high TCRbeta diversity at day 60.

This clonotype showed up many times. The antigen remains undetermined. Preparation of the TCRbeta library was carried out with unique molecular identifiers. Using its own MiXCR run on the PCR reads, TCRdb lists one record per CDR3 protein. In the table there are about 17,000 distinct CDR3 sequences, over 5% of which are singletons. The sequences come from PBMCs, collected before TCRalphabeta/CD19-depleted stem cell transplant. The sequence derives from a boy between 10 and 17 years old with acute lymphoblastic leukemia, due to receive a stem cell transplant.

This CDR3 is CASTGLAGGEQFF. The CDR3, as DNA: TGTGCCAGCACCGGACTAGCGGGGGGTGAGCAGTTCTTC. The chain has TRBV7-9 and TRBJ2-1; TRBD2 matches 14 bases. In germline, CDR1 is SEHNR, CDR2 FQNEAQ (reference sequence). V was clipped by 7 bases and J by 9 bases; unmatched bases: 2. This CDR3 comprises 13 residues.